The next 21 T cell receptor beta chains were all read from a single sample in a study of CD8 T cells in Susac syndrome. The RNA, roughly 0.5 to 1 ug, was put through reverse transcription using random hexamers. One entry per CDR3 protein results from TCRdb running MiXCR on the immunoSEQ multiplex PCR reads. The sample contains some 250,000 distinct CDR3 sequences, 90% to 96% of which appear only once. Sequenced: CD4+ T cells from PBMCs. The receptors here all came from a human donor with Susac syndrome.

The chain combines TRBV20-1 with TRBJ2-1; D might be TRBD2 (5 bases). This CDR3 comprises 12 residues. The germline V and J ends were trimmed by 3 bases and 9 bases, with 12 bases remaining between them. Per the germline V gene, CDR1 is DFQATT and CDR2 is SNEGSKA (reference sequence). The CDR3 DNA sequence: TGCAGTGCTAGTCCAGTGACTACTGAGCAGTTCTTC. Translation gives CSASPVTTEQFF.

V usage is TRBV29-1 and J usage is TRBJ1-1, with D unresolved. The germline gives CDR1 SQVTM, CDR2 ANQGSEA. CDR3 size: 16 residues. The germline V and J ends were trimmed by 2 bases and 0 bases, with 16 bases remaining between them. The CDR3 region is CSVEWSGWFMNTEAFF. The CDR3 nucleotides are TGCAGCGTTGAATGGTCCGGGTGGTTCATGAACACTGAAGCTTTCTTT. Filled out from reference TRBV29-1 and TRBJ1-1, the complete variable domain reads SAVISQKPSRDICQRGTSLTIQCQVDSQVTMMFWYRQQPGQSLTLIATANQGSEATYESGFVIDKFPISRPNLTFSTLTVSNMSPEDSSIYLCSVEWSGWFMNTEAFFGQGTRLTVV.

The V and J genes are TRBV29-1 and TRBJ2-7, with 8 bases that match TRBD2. The CDR3 has 14 amino acids. V trimming: 4 bases; J trimming: 3 bases; junction bases outside the gene matches: 8. Germline values: CDR1 SQVTM, CDR2 ANQGSEA. The CDR3 region is CSVVSSGSFYEQYF. CDR3 DNA sequence: TGCAGCGTTGTCTCTAGCGGGTCTTTCTACGAGCAGTACTTC.

The chain recombines TRBV4-1 with TRBJ1-5; D is perhaps TRBD1 (5 bases). V lost 2 bases and J lost 0, with 20 bases in between. The CDR3 contains 19 residues. The germline V gene encodes CDR1 MGHRA and CDR2 YSYEKL. The CDR3 loop is CASSQIRGRVADSNQPQHF. The DNA of the CDR3 is TGCGCCAGCAGCCAAATTCGGGGCAGGGTCGCGGATAGCAATCAGCCCCAGCATTTT.

The rearrangement uses TRBV5-1 and TRBJ2-1; 12 bases map to TRBD2. V was pared by 4 bases and J by 10 bases, with 9 bases of the junction left unmatched. The germline CDR1 and CDR2 sequences are SGHRS and YFSETQ. CDR3 size: 15 residues. The CDR3 DNA reads as TGCGCCAGCAGCCTAGGACTAGCGGGACCCCGGGAGCAGTTCTTC. The encoded protein is CASSLGLAGPREQFF.

The gene calls are TRBV20-1 and TRBJ2-3; possible D gene TRBD2, 5 bases. CDR1 is DFQATT and CDR2 is SNEGSKA in the germline V gene (reference sequence). This CDR3 is 16 amino acids long. Trimming removed 4 bases from V and 4 bases from J, with 21 bases in between. CDR3 sequence (DNA): TGCAGTGCTATTCAGGAGGCACTCCCGTGGCCAGATACGCAGTATTTT. Translation gives CSAIQEALPWPDTQYF.

The rearrangement uses TRBV29-1 and TRBJ2-7; possible D gene TRBD1, 6 bases. V gave up 6 bases and J gave up 12 bases, with 24 bases separating them. This CDR3 is built from 13 residues. From germline, CDR1 is SQVTM and CDR2 ANQGSEA. CDR3: CSVNPGHGAPSYF. The DNA of the CDR3 is TGCAGCGTAAATCCGGGACACGGGGCGCCGTCGTACTTC.

This chain joins TRBV6-5 and TRBJ2-3, with TRBD1 matching 7 bases. Germline values: CDR1 MNHEY, CDR2 SVGAGI. The CDR3 loop spans 15 amino acids. V trimming: 1 base; J trimming: 6 bases; junction bases outside the gene matches: 7. The CDR3 sequence: CASSYLDRTQDTQYF. The CDR3 nucleotides are TGTGCCAGCAGTTACTTGGACAGGACGCAGGATACGCAGTATTTT.

The genes are TRBV12-3 or TRBV12-4 and TRBJ1-5; tentative D call: TRBD1 (5 bases). The V gene lost 5 bases and the J gene lost 1 base, with 12 bases spanning the gap. The CDR3 length is 15 residues. The DNA of the CDR3 is TGTGCCAGCAGTCCGTCGGGGGTGAGCAATCAGCCCCAGCATTTT. It encodes CASSPSGVSNQPQHF.

This chain connects TRBV5-1 to TRBJ2-5, with TRBD1 identical over 10 bases. This CDR3 region has 15 residues. V shed 0 bases and J 5 bases; nucleotides not matched to a gene: 4. The germline V gene has CDR1 SGHRS and CDR2 YFSETQ. CDR3: CASSLEPGQGETQYF. The DNA for the CDR3 is TGCGCCAGCAGCTTGGAACCGGGACAGGGGGAGACCCAGTACTTC. Full variable domain (outside the CDR3, taken from reference TRBV5-1 and TRBJ2-5): KAGVTQTPRYLIKTRGQQVTLSCSPISGHRSVSWYQQTPGQGLQFLFEYFSETQRNKGNFPGRFSGRQFSNSRSEMNVSTLELGDSALYLCASSLEPGQGETQYFGPGTRLLVL.

The V gene is TRBV7-2, the J gene TRBJ1-2, with TRBD1 matching 7 bases. The CDR3 consists of 14 residues. Germline V CDR1 and CDR2: SGHTA, FQGNSA. Trimming removed 3 bases from V and 8 bases from J; junction bases left unmatched: 9. The CDR3 nucleotides read TGTGCCAGCAGCTTCGACCAGGGGGGGAGAGGCTACACCTTC. Residues: CASSFDQGGRGYTF.

The rearrangement uses TRBV12-3 or TRBV12-4 and TRBJ2-1; 12 nucleotides match TRBD2. V shed 6 bases, J shed 5 bases, and the junction held 11 bases outside the gene matches. This CDR3 comprises 17 residues. For the CDR3, the DNA is TGTGCCAGCAGCTCCCGGACGGGACTAGCGGGTAACAATGAGCAGTTCTTC. Translating it yields CASSSRTGLAGNNEQFF.

V is TRBV29-1 and J is TRBJ2-7; TRBD1 is a possible D gene (6 bases). Germline CDR1 SQVTM, CDR2 ANQGSEA. Trimming removed 5 bases at V and 3 bases at J, with 17 bases between. The CDR3 has 14 amino acids. CDR3: CSVRYRDKLYEQYF. The CDR3 DNA is TGCAGCGTTAGGTACCGGGACAAGCTCTACGAGCAGTACTTC.

J is TRBJ2-7 and V is TRBV7-6; 8 bases align to TRBD2. This CDR3 spans 14 amino acids. Germline loops: CDR1 SGHVS, CDR2 FNYEAQ. J gave up 7 bases and V 4 bases, and 9 bases lay outside the gene matches. CDR3 sequence (DNA): TGTGCCAGCAGCTCCAATCCAGCGGGAGCGGAGCAGTACTTC. Its translation is CASSSNPAGAEQYF.

The rearrangement links TRBV20-1 to TRBJ2-4; TRBD2 aligns across 8 bases. This CDR3 contains 12 residues. Germline V gives CDR1 DFQATT, CDR2 SNEGSKA (reference sequence). The CDR3 region is CSPKRELSIQYF. The DNA of the CDR3 is TGCAGCCCGAAGCGGGAGTTAAGCATTCAGTACTTC.

The V and J genes are TRBV5-6 and TRBJ1-5; possible D gene TRBD1, 6 bases. Looked up from germline, CDR1 is SGHDT and CDR2 is YYEEEE. The CDR3 is 16 residues long. V was pared by 4 bases and J by 2 bases, with 16 bases between. As DNA, the CDR3 is TGTGCCAGCAGCCGGCGGGGGGGCGGGGGCAATCAGCCCCAGCATTTT. Its translation is CASSRRGGGGNQPQHF.

This chain joins TRBV7-3 and TRBJ2-4; 9 bases map to TRBD1. The CDR3 has 16 residues. V lost 5 bases to trimming and J lost 2 bases; unmatched junction nucleotides: 7. In germline, CDR1 is SGHTA, CDR2 FQGTGA. The CDR3 DNA reads TGTGCCAGCAGCCAAACAGGGGGCTCGTCCAAAAACATTCAGTACTTC. Protein: CASSQTGGSSKNIQYF.

The chain combines TRBV5-1 with TRBJ2-3; 13 positions agree with TRBD2. The trim removed 0 bases at V and 2 bases at J, leaving 3 bases unmatched. This CDR3 spans 17 amino acids. Germline V CDR1 and CDR2: SGHRS, YFSETQ. The CDR3 DNA reads TGCGCCAGCAGCTTGGTGGGGACTAGCGGGAACACAGATACGCAGTATTTT. Translating gives CASSLVGTSGNTDTQYF.

This rearrangement joins TRBV20-1 to TRBJ1-2; 7 nucleotides align to TRBD1. The CDR3 contains 14 residues. V was clipped by 6 bases and J by 2 bases; unmatched bases: 9. The V gene's germline CDR1 is DFQATT and CDR2 SNEGSKA (reference sequence). The CDR3: CSALPGTENYGYTF. The CDR3 nucleotides read TGCAGTGCGCTTCCCGGGACAGAAAACTATGGCTACACCTTC.

This chain joins TRBV6-5 and TRBJ2-2, with TRBD2 matching 7 bases. Germline V gene lookup returns CDR1 MNHEY and CDR2 SVGAGI. The CDR3 is made up of 15 amino acids. The V and J ends lost 7 bases and 1 base, in that order; junction bases with no gene match: 6. The CDR3 loop is CASTLRGVNTGELFF. In nucleotides, the CDR3 is TGTGCCAGCACCTTACGGGGGGTGAACACCGGGGAGCTGTTTTTT.

This clonotype appeared once. This sequence joins TRBV7-9 and TRBJ2-1, with D tentatively TRBD2 (5 bases). Trimming pared 1 base from V and 4 bases from J, leaving 11 bases between. The CDR3 loop spans 15 amino acids. In germline, CDR1 is SEHNR, CDR2 FQNEAQ (reference sequence). The CDR3 sequence is CASSLDAGRYNEQFF. The CDR3 DNA reads TGTGCCAGCAGCTTAGATGCGGGTCGATACAATGAGCAGTTCTTC. Based on the CDR3 plus reference TRBV7-9 and TRBJ2-1, the full variable domain is DTGVSQNPRHKITKRGQNVTFRCDPISEHNRLYWYRQTLGQGPEFLTYFQNEAQLEKSRLLSDRFSAERPKGSFSTLEIQRTEQGDSAMYLCASSLDAGRYNEQFFGPGTRLTVL.